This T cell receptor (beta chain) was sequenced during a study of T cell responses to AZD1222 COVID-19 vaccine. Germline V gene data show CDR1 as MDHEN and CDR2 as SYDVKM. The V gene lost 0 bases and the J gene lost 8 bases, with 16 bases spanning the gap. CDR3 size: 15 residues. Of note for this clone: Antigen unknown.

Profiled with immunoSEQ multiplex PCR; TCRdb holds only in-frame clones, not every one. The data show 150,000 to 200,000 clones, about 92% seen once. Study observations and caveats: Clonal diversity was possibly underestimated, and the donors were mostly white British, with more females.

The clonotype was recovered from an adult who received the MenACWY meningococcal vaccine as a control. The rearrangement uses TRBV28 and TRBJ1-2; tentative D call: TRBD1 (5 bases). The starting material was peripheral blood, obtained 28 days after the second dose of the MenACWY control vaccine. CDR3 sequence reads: CASSLWTDFKLGYTF. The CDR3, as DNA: TGTGCCAGCAGTTTATGGACAGATTTTAAGCTAGGCTACACCTTC.